Listed below are T cell receptor beta chains from one sample, sequenced in a study of blood T cell repertoires in COVID-19. Sequencing was performed with immunoSEQ multiplex PCR; in TCRdb, only in-frame clones are kept and a portion is missing. The table shows under 80,000 clones, with 70% to 80% occurring only once. Material: peripheral blood. All receptors derive from a human donor in a cohort sampled during active COVID-19. Each CDR3 is given with its conserved first and last residue. A D gene is named only where the DNA matches it firmly. A row's size may be missing; if present it is once, few, many or a size class.

V	J	size	D	CDR3	DNA
TRBV10-3	TRBJ1-5	few	TRBD1	CAISERQGVNQPQHF	TGTGCCATCAGTGAGCGGCAGGGGGTCAATCAGCCCCAGCATTTT
TRBV5-5	TRBJ1-4	-	-	CASSPAPREKLFF	TGTGCCAGCAGCCCCGCACCTCGGGAAAAACTGTTTTTT
TRBV3-1/TRBV3-2	TRBJ2-6	-	TRBD2	CASARLAEISGANVLTF	TGTGCCAGCGCTCGACTAGCCGAAATCTCTGGGGCCAACGTCCTGACTTTC
TRBV5-1	TRBJ2-1	-	TRBD2	CASSLGSGGVNEQFF	TGCGCCAGCAGCTTGGGGAGCGGGGGGGTGAATGAGCAGTTCTTC
TRBV6-1	TRBJ2-7	-	TRBD1	CASSGVPGQGAGYEQYF	TGTGCCAGCAGTGGCGTCCCGGGACAGGGGGCAGGCTACGAGCAGTACTTC
TRBV5-1	TRBJ2-3	once	-	CASSTSNPEVGDTQYF	TGCGCCAGCAGCACCTCCAACCCCGAGGTCGGAGATACGCAGTATTTT
TRBV30	TRBJ2-1	-	TRBD2	CAWSRGAGGMINEQFF	TGTGCCTGGAGTCGGGGGGCGGGAGGGATGATCAATGAGCAGTTCTTC
TRBV28	TRBJ2-7	many	TRBD2	CASSLRTSGYGQYF	TGTGCCAGCAGTTTACGCACTAGCGGCTACGGGCAGTACTTC
TRBV4-3	TRBJ2-6	-	TRBD1	CASSRGIGGAGANVLTF	TGCGCCAGCAGCCGAGGGATAGGGGGCGCTGGGGCCAACGTCCTGACTTTC
TRBV4-3	TRBJ2-1	-	TRBD1	CASSRVTGGAYNEQFF	TGCGCCAGCAGCCGCGTTACAGGGGGCGCCTACAATGAGCAGTTCTTC
TRBV28	TRBJ2-1	-	-	CASSISSIVNEQFF	TGTGCCAGCAGTATCTCTAGTATCGTCAATGAGCAGTTCTTC
TRBV19	TRBJ1-4	-	-	CASNDTPREKLFF	TGTGCCAGTAACGACACTCCAAGGGAAAAACTGTTTTTT
TRBV19	TRBJ1-5	-	TRBD1	CASSTGQGYSQPQHF	TGTGCCAGTAGTACAGGACAGGGCTATAGTCAGCCCCAGCATTTT
TRBV7-2	TRBJ1-1	-	TRBD1	CASSLGQGIEAFF	TGTGCCAGCAGCTTAGGACAGGGGATTGAAGCTTTCTTT
TRBV6-1	TRBJ2-5	-	TRBD2	CASSEGGASGSRGETQYF	TGTGCCAGCAGTGAAGGAGGGGCTAGCGGGAGCCGGGGAGAGACCCAGTACTTC
TRBV6-5	TRBJ2-5	once	TRBD2	CASSSSGTSWETQYF	TGTGCCAGCAGTTCTTCCGGGACTAGTTGGGAGACCCAGTACTTC
TRBV6-2/TRBV6-3	TRBJ2-3	-	TRBD1	CASSYGPGQGLDTQYF	TGTGCCAGCAGTTACGGCCCGGGACAGGGCTTAGATACGCAGTATTTT
TRBV4-1	TRBJ2-1	-	TRBD2	CASSPQGTSGRAGVQNEQFF	TGCGCCAGCAGCCCCCAAGGGACTAGCGGGAGGGCCGGGGTCCAAAATGAGCAGTTCTTC
TRBV7-9	TRBJ2-5	-	-	CASSSGPGGETQYF	TGTGCCAGCAGCTCGGGACCAGGGGGGGAGACCCAGTACTTC
TRBV30	TRBJ1-1	-	TRBD1	CAWRPFDRARNTEAFF	TGTGCCTGGAGGCCCTTTGACAGGGCTAGAAACACTGAAGCTTTCTTT
TRBV29-1	TRBJ2-1	few	-	CSVELYNEQFF	TGCAGCGTTGAATTATACAATGAGCAGTTCTTC
TRBV23-1	TRBJ1-2	-	TRBD1	CASSQGTGKEGYGYTF	TGCGCCAGCAGTCAAGGGACAGGGAAGGAAGGCTATGGCTACACCTTC
TRBV11-2	TRBJ2-1	-	-	CASSLTGNNEQFF	TGTGCCAGCAGCTTGACCGGGAACAATGAGCAGTTCTTC
TRBV2	TRBJ1-2	once	TRBD1	CASSDLGTGVYGYTF	TGTGCCAGCAGTGATTTAGGGACAGGAGTATATGGCTACACCTTC
TRBV9	TRBJ1-1	few	-	CASSARGSFNTEAFF	TGTGCCAGCAGCGCCCGGGGGTCCTTTAACACTGAAGCTTTCTTT
TRBV28	TRBJ1-2	-	TRBD1	CASSDGQGARYGYTF	TGTGCCAGCAGTGACGGACAGGGGGCAAGGTATGGCTACACCTTC
TRBV7-9	TRBJ1-4	-	-	CASSLATGGDATNEKLFF	TGTGCCAGCAGCTTAGCGACAGGCGGTGATGCAACTAATGAAAAACTGTTTTTT
TRBV6-2/TRBV6-3	TRBJ2-5	-	-	CASSYSWDRGETQYF	TGTGCCAGCAGTTACTCGTGGGATAGGGGCGAGACCCAGTACTTC
TRBV13	TRBJ1-3	-	TRBD1	CASTRQGPSGNTIYF	TGTGCCAGCACTAGACAGGGCCCCTCTGGAAACACCATATATTTT
TRBV4-3	TRBJ1-6	-	TRBD1	CASSRGQDNSPLHF	TGCGCCAGCAGCCGGGGACAGGATAATTCACCCCTCCACTTT
TRBV19	TRBJ1-5	-	TRBD1	CASSGQGPAFSNQPQHF	TGTGCCAGTTCGGGACAGGGGCCGGCGTTTAGCAATCAGCCCCAGCATTTT
TRBV7-9	TRBJ1-6	-	-	CASDRDSLNSPLHF	TGTGCCAGCGATCGCGACAGCTTAAATTCACCCCTCCACTTT